The rows below give T cell receptor beta chains drawn from one sample of a study of T cells in Graves' hyperthyroidism and ophthalmopathy. In TCRdb, the multiplex PCR reads were re-called with MiXCR into one record per CDR3 protein. This sample has over 250,000 distinct CDR3 sequences; around a quarter occur once, and the top ten carry around 30%. What was sequenced was blood. These receptors all stem from a man in his forties with Graves' hyperthyroidism that later progressed to Graves' ophthalmopathy. The CDR3 runs from the conserved cysteine through the conserved F or W. A D gene is named only where the DNA matches it firmly. Rows give clone size only sometimes, using once, few, many, or a class for an expanded clone.

clone_size	v_call	j_call	d_call	cdr3_nt	cdr3_aa
many	TRBV12-3/TRBV12-4	TRBJ2-7	TRBD2	TGTGCCAGCAGTTTAGGCGGGGTTCCGGCTAGCGGGAGTAGTGAGCAGTACTTC	CASSLGGVPASGSSEQYF
many	TRBV6-1	TRBJ1-1	NA	TGTGCCAGCAGCGCCGCCCCATACGCTGAAGCTTTCTTT	CASSAAPYAEAFF
once	TRBV5-1	TRBJ1-1	TRBD1	TGCGCCAGCAGCTTGGAGGGACAGAAAGCTTTCTTT	CASSLEGQKAFF
many	TRBV5-5	TRBJ2-3	NA	TGTGCCAGCAGCTTCACGGTTCCAGATACGCAGTATTTT	CASSFTVPDTQYF
many	TRBV24-1	TRBJ1-1	TRBD1	TGTGCCACTAGAGACGACAGGGAGAACACTGAAGCTTTCTTT	CATRDDRENTEAFF
many	TRBV12-3/TRBV12-4	TRBJ2-5	NA	TGTGCCAGCAGTTCTACAGTAGTGACAGCCCCCCAAGAGACCCAGTACTTC	CASSSTVVTAPQETQYF
many	TRBV19	TRBJ1-1	TRBD1	TGTGCCAGTAGTATAGTATGGGACAGGGGGCCACGGAACACTGAAGCTTTCTTT	CASSIVWDRGPRNTEAFF
many	TRBV11-1	TRBJ1-3	TRBD1	TGTGCCAGCAGCCCCCGAGGTAGTGCAGGGGGCTTTGGAAACACCATATATTTT	CASSPRGSAGGFGNTIYF
many	TRBV19	TRBJ1-1	NA	TGTGCCAGTAGTATAGGAGGGGTGGTCACTGAAGCTTTCTTT	CASSIGGVVTEAFF
few	TRBV4-1	TRBJ1-1	NA	TGCGCCAGCAGCCTCCTCACCGGGCTGCGGACTGAAGCTTTCTTT	CASSLLTGLRTEAFF
NA	TRBV2	TRBJ2-5	TRBD2	TGTGCCATCCAGCGAGCTAGCGGACCCCGGGAGACCCAGTACTTC	CAIQRASGPRETQYF
many	TRBV20-1	TRBJ2-7	NA	TGCAGTGCTAGAGATCTCATTGACAGTTACTACGAGCAGTACTTC	CSARDLIDSYYEQYF
NA	TRBV6-1	TRBJ1-1	TRBD1	TGTGCCAGCAGCGGAGACAGGGTCCCGAACACTGAAGCTTTCTTT	CASSGDRVPNTEAFF
many	TRBV27	TRBJ1-5	NA	TGTGCCAGCAGTCCCGCGGGACGGGGAGGTCTGCCCCAGCATTTT	CASSPAGRGGLPQHF
NA	TRBV12-3/TRBV12-4	TRBJ1-5	NA	TGTGCCAGCAGTTCGGAGGGTGCAATGGAGCCCCAGCATTTT	CASSSEGAMEPQHF
NA	TRBV19	TRBJ1-2	NA	TGTGCCAGTAGAACCACGGGGCAGGTGGATAACTATGGCTACACCTTC	CASRTTGQVDNYGYTF
many	TRBV6-5	TRBJ2-7	TRBD1	TGTGCCAGCAGTTACGGGGGGACAGGGGGAAAACGCGAGCAGTACTTC	CASSYGGTGGKREQYF
many	TRBV5-5	TRBJ2-7	NA	TGTGCCAGCAGCTTGCAGGTCCGGGAAAGCTCCTACGAGCAGTACTTC	CASSLQVRESSYEQYF
many	TRBV11-2	TRBJ1-1	NA	TGTGCCAGCAGCTTAGGTCTGGGTGAAGCTTTCTTT	CASSLGLGEAFF
many	TRBV28	TRBJ2-7	NA	TGTGCCAGCAGTTTAAGGGCCCCCCGCACTCGCGGGAAAACCTACGAGCAGTACTTC	CASSLRAPRTRGKTYEQYF
NA	TRBV6-2/TRBV6-3	TRBJ1-2	NA	TGTGCCAGCAGTTACTCGATAGGCGACAGGAGGAAGGGGGGCTACACCTTC	CASSYSIGDRRKGGYTF
NA	TRBV28	TRBJ1-5	TRBD1	TGTGCCAGCAGTTTACCACAGGGGACGATTAGCAATCAGCCCCAGCATTTT	CASSLPQGTISNQPQHF
many	TRBV3-1	TRBJ1-3	TRBD1	TGTGCCAGCAGGAAGCGGACAGGGGGCGAGTCTGGAAACACCATATATTTT	CASRKRTGGESGNTIYF
few	TRBV20-1	TRBJ2-2	NA	TGCAGTGCTCCGACAGGGAACACCGGGGAGCTGTTTTTT	CSAPTGNTGELFF
NA	TRBV7-6	TRBJ1-1	NA	TGTGCCAGCAGCTTGGAACCGATGAACACTGAAGCTTTCTTT	CASSLEPMNTEAFF
many	TRBV2	TRBJ2-2	NA	TGTGCCAGCGGGGGGAGCAGGGGGGAGCTGTTTTTT	CASGGSRGELFF
NA	TRBV6-5	TRBJ2-7	TRBD2	TGTGCCAGCAGTTACTCTAGCGGGAGTTACGAGCAGTACTTC	CASSYSSGSYEQYF
many	TRBV2	TRBJ1-2	NA	TGTGCCAGCAGGAACGGGACGGCCTATGGCTACACCTTC	CASRNGTAYGYTF
many	TRBV29-1	TRBJ2-7	TRBD1	TGCAGCGTTCCCGGGACAGGGGCCTACGAGCAGTACTTC	CSVPGTGAYEQYF
many	TRBV24-1	TRBJ1-5	NA	TGTGCCACCAGTGAGCCAGGGTCCAATCAGCCCCAGCATTTT	CATSEPGSNQPQHF
many	TRBV12-3/TRBV12-4	TRBJ2-7	NA	TGTGCCAGCAGAAACAGAAAAGGCGAGCAGTACTTC	CASRNRKGEQYF
NA	TRBV2	TRBJ1-5	NA	TGTGCCAGCAGTGGGGTTCTCAATCAGCCCCAGCATTTT	CASSGVLNQPQHF
many	TRBV7-9	TRBJ2-5	NA	TGTGCCAGCAGCGAAGGGACTGCCGCCGTGGAGACCCAGTACTTC	CASSEGTAAVETQYF
many	TRBV20-1	TRBJ1-5	NA	TGCAGTGCTAGAGAGCCACCCGGGGGCGCCGGGTATCAGCCCCAGCATTTT	CSAREPPGGAGYQPQHF
many	TRBV5-1	TRBJ1-2	TRBD1	TGCGCCAGCAGCTTGTCCGGACAGGGGATGTATAGCTATGGCTACACCTTC	CASSLSGQGMYSYGYTF
many	TRBV6-5	TRBJ1-2	NA	TGTGCCAGCAAAAGGTTGAACTATGGCTACACCTTC	CASKRLNYGYTF
few	TRBV11-1	TRBJ2-5	TRBD2	TGTGCCAGCAGCAAAGAGGTTGGGCGCGGGGGGGCAGAGACCCAGTACTTC	CASSKEVGRGGAETQYF
few	TRBV12-3/TRBV12-4	TRBJ2-5	NA	TGTGCCAGCAGTTTCCCAGGGCCCCAAGAGACCCAGTACTTC	CASSFPGPQETQYF
NA	TRBV29-1	TRBJ2-7	TRBD1	TGCAGCGTGACAGGGAACTACGAGCAGTACTTC	CSVTGNYEQYF
many	TRBV12-3/TRBV12-4	TRBJ1-2	NA	TGTGCCAGCAGTCAGGTATCCCGGTTCTACACCTTC	CASSQVSRFYTF
NA	TRBV4-1	TRBJ1-4	NA	TGCGCCAGCAGCCAAGATAGAGAGGGAACTGGAAGAGATGAAAAACTGTTTTTT	CASSQDREGTGRDEKLFF
NA	TRBV19	TRBJ2-2	NA	TGTGCCAGTACGGAGGGCACCGCCGGGGAGCTGTTTTTT	CASTEGTAGELFF
NA	TRBV20-1	TRBJ2-5	NA	TGCAGTGCTAGACTCGGGGGCGAAGAGACCCAGTACTTC	CSARLGGEETQYF
NA	TRBV12-3/TRBV12-4	TRBJ2-7	TRBD1	TGTGCCAGCAGGTGGGACAGGGGACCCTACGAGCAGTACTTC	CASRWDRGPYEQYF
many	TRBV14	TRBJ2-4	NA	TGTGCCAGCAGCCCGACCTCGGTACTAAACATTCAGTACTTC	CASSPTSVLNIQYF
many	TRBV7-9	TRBJ1-1	NA	TGTGCCAGCAGCTTATTCTTTGGGATGAACACTGAAGCTTTCTTT	CASSLFFGMNTEAFF
many	TRBV20-1	TRBJ2-5	NA	TGCAGTGCTAGACCCGGGACTGGGAGGTACCAAGAGACCCAGTACTTC	CSARPGTGRYQETQYF
many	TRBV20-1	TRBJ1-1	TRBD1	TGCAGTGCTAGGGCTCCCGGACAGGGGACTTCGATGAACACTGAAGCTTTCTTT	CSARAPGQGTSMNTEAFF
NA	TRBV20-1	TRBJ1-1	NA	TGCAGTGCTAGGATAGACGGAATGAACACTGAAGCTTTCTTT	CSARIDGMNTEAFF
many	TRBV28	TRBJ1-1	TRBD1	TGTGCCAGCAGTTTACGGACAGGGGCGGGCACTGAAGCTTTCTTT	CASSLRTGAGTEAFF